The sequence of this T cell receptor (beta chain) was determined in a study of CD8 T cells in Susac syndrome. The overall study: When blood was drawn, patients with Susac syndrome were on intravenous immunoglobulin alone, on corticosteroids, or therapy-naive.

The V end was cut by 3 bases, the J end by 2 bases, with 14 bases between. CDR3 size: 14 residues. In germline, CDR1 is DFQATT, CDR2 SNEGSKA (reference sequence). Random hexamers were used to reverse transcribe the RNA input (roughly 0.5 to 1 ug). A multiplex approach, immunoSEQ multiplex PCR, amplified TCR beta CDR3 across 54 Vbeta and 13 Jbeta. In TCRdb, the immunoSEQ multiplex PCR reads were re-called with MiXCR into one record per CDR3 protein. The table records about 180,000 distinct CDR3 sequences, about 95% of them present only once. The chain is built from TRBV20-1 and TRBJ2-7; D might be TRBD1 (6 bases). The sequenced material came from CD4+ T cells from PBMCs. This clonotype originated in a human donor with Susac syndrome. The CDR3: CSASGRDRTYEQYF. DNA for the CDR3: TGCAGTGCTAGTGGAAGAGACAGGACCTACGAGCAGTACTTC.